Listed here are 15 T cell receptor beta chains from one sample, sequenced in a study of beta chain features in type 1 diabetes. The study reverse transcribed the entire isolated RNA, so it sequenced expressed TCRB transcripts. Data came from immunoSEQ multiplex PCR; TCRdb stores just in-frame clones and leaves some out. The sample yields 500,000 to 850,000 clones, over 12% seen once. These TCRs are of unknown antigen specificity. Study-wide results and caveats: When Type 1 diabetes patients were examined, their TCRB CDR3s proved moderately but significantly shorter in all four CD4+ subsets.

Sequencing was carried out using naive CD4+ T cells from blood. The source of these receptors is a man younger than 35 with type 1 diabetes.

This clone has a handful of counts. The rearrangement joins TRBV9 to TRBJ2-1; a possible D gene is TRBD2 (6 bases). Germline V gene data show CDR1 as SGDLS and CDR2 as YYNGEE. The CDR3 loop spans 13 amino acids. Trimming removed 4 bases at V and 8 bases at J, with 13 bases between. The CDR3 DNA reads as TGTGCCAGCAGCACAAGACCTAGCGATGAGCAGTTCTTC. Protein product: CASSTRPSDEQFF. The full variable domain, its missing parts supplied by reference TRBV9 and TRBJ2-1, is DSGVTQTPKHLITATGQRVTLRCSPRSGDLSVYWYQQSLDQGLQFLIQYYNGEERAKGNILERFSAQQFPDLHSELNLSSLELGDSALYFCASSTRPSDEQFFGPGTRLTVL.

The genes are TRBV15 and TRBJ1-3, with D maybe TRBD1 (5 bases). This CDR3 spans 21 amino acids. Germline assignment: CDR1 LNHNV and CDR2 YYDKDF (reference sequence). The V gene lost 0 bases and the J gene lost 1 base, with 25 bases spanning the gap. CDR3 sequence reads: CATSRDREGLLSSGSGNTIYF. The CDR3, as DNA: TGTGCCACCAGCAGAGATCGGGAGGGACTCCTTTCCAGCGGATCTGGAAACACCATATATTTT.

V gene TRBV28 combines with J gene TRBJ2-2; D is undetermined. V was shortened by 5 bases and J by 7 bases, with 8 bases between the two germline ends. The CDR3 extends over 12 amino acids. CDR1 and CDR2 (germline): MDHEN, SYDVKM. CDR3 in amino acids: CASSVVGGELFF. The CDR3 DNA is TGTGCCAGCAGTGTGGTGGGCGGGGAGCTGTTTTTT.

J is TRBJ2-5 and V is TRBV5-1; D remains unclear. The germline CDR1 and CDR2 sequences are SGHRS and YFSETQ. V was trimmed by 3 bases and J by 2 bases, leaving 11 bases between them. This CDR3 spans 14 amino acids. The CDR3 DNA reads as TGCGCCAGCAGCTCTGGAGTTCTGCAAGAGACCCAGTACTTC. Amino acids: CASSSGVLQETQYF.

V usage is TRBV9 and J usage is TRBJ2-6; 8 bases match TRBD2. The CDR3 runs to 18 residues. Trimming at V came to 2 bases and at J to 0 bases, leaving 7 bases not matched to a gene. Germline assignment: CDR1 SGDLS and CDR2 YYNGEE. The CDR3 region is CASSVGAGGLSGANVLTF. Here the CDR3 DNA reads TGTGCCAGCAGCGTCGGGGCGGGAGGCCTCTCTGGGGCCAACGTCCTGACTTTC. The complete variable domain, with remaining parts taken from reference TRBV9 and TRBJ2-6, reads DSGVTQTPKHLITATGQRVTLRCSPRSGDLSVYWYQQSLDQGLQFLIQYYNGEERAKGNILERFSAQQFPDLHSELNLSSLELGDSALYFCASSVGAGGLSGANVLTFGAGSRLTVL.

The J gene is TRBJ1-1, the V gene TRBV2, with D unclear. The CDR3 has 12 amino acids. The germline gives CDR1 SNHLY, CDR2 FYNNEI. V lost 1 base and J 2 bases, leaving 2 bases between the germline ends. The CDR3: CASSEGNTEAFF. The CDR3 region has the DNA TGTGCCAGCAGTGAAGGTAACACTGAAGCTTTCTTT.

This clone was observed a few times. The V gene is TRBV4-1, the J gene TRBJ1-1; D is ambiguous. This CDR3 spans 15 amino acids. CDR1 and CDR2 (germline): MGHRA, YSYEKL. Trimming removed 0 bases at V and 1 base at J, with 9 bases between. For the CDR3, the DNA is TGCGCCAGCAGCCAAGACAAAGGGTGGAACACTGAAGCTTTCTTT. This sequence encodes CASSQDKGWNTEAFF.

This clone was observed a handful of times. The chain joins TRBV6-1 to TRBJ2-7; 8 bases align to TRBD1. CDR1 MNHNS and CDR2 SASEGT come from the germline V gene. The CDR3 runs 14 residues. V shed 7 bases and J 3 bases; nucleotides not matched to a gene: 8. CDR3 in DNA: TGTGCCAGCACTTCAGGGGGCCGGAACTACGAGCAGTACTTC. Translating it yields CASTSGGRNYEQYF.

J is TRBJ2-3 and V is TRBV10-1, with TRBD1 as a possible D gene (6 bases). Per the germline V gene, CDR1 is WNHNN and CDR2 is SYGVQD (reference sequence). The CDR3 runs to 15 residues. V lost 3 bases and J lost 3, with 13 bases in between. CDR3 in DNA: TGCGCCAGCAGTGAAGACTTAAGGGGGACAGATACGCAGTATTTT. Translating gives CASSEDLRGTDTQYF.

This clone came up a few times. The chain links TRBV7-9 to TRBJ1-4, with TRBD1 matching 8 bases. Per the germline V gene, CDR1 is SEHNR and CDR2 is FQNEAQ (reference sequence). The CDR3 is made up of 15 amino acids. V lost 5 bases, J lost 6 bases, and 8 bases stayed unmatched. The CDR3 DNA reads as TGTGCCAGCAGCCCCCGGGGACAGGCCTATGAAAAACTGTTTTTT. It translates to CASSPRGQAYEKLFF.

In its sample, this clone was seen a few times. The rearrangement joins TRBV29-1 to TRBJ2-7, with 13 bases identical to TRBD2. CDR3 size: 17 residues. The germline gives CDR1 SQVTM, CDR2 ANQGSEA. With 6 bases clipped from V and 10 bases from J, the junction kept 21 bases outside the gene matches. The CDR3, as DNA: TGCAGCGTAGTGGGACTAGCGGGAATCACCACCTTACGGCGCCAGTACTTC. It is translated as CSVVGLAGITTLRRQYF.

This clone was picked up a small number of times. The chain carries TRBV30 and TRBJ1-1; D is unresolved. Trimming pared 2 bases from V and 1 base from J, leaving 5 bases between. Germline assignment: CDR1 GTSNPN and CDR2 SVGIG (reference sequence). This CDR3 region has 12 residues. Here the CDR3 reads CAWSQSNTEAFF. The CDR3 bases are TGTGCCTGGAGTCAGTCGAACACTGAAGCTTTCTTT.

The chain combines TRBV28 with TRBJ2-4, with D possibly being TRBD1 or TRBD2 (5 bases each). Trimming stripped 7 bases from V and 6 bases from J, with 13 bases between. The CDR3 runs to 13 residues. CDR1 and CDR2 (germline): MDHEN, SYDVKM. CDR3 in amino acids: CASNTGTSNIQYF. In nucleotides, the CDR3 is TGTGCCAGCAATACCGGGACCTCAAACATTCAGTACTTC.

Only a few counts were recorded for this clone. This sequence joins TRBV28 and TRBJ2-7; no firm D call. Trimming removed 3 bases from V and 6 bases from J, with 6 bases in between. The CDR3 contains 11 residues. Germline CDR1 reads MDHEN; CDR2 reads SYDVKM. The CDR3 DNA reads as TGTGCCAGCAGTTTGAAGACCGAGCAGTACTTC. The encoded protein is CASSLKTEQYF.

This clone turned up a few times. The gene calls are TRBV18 and TRBJ1-2; no definite D call. Trimming stripped 2 bases from V and 4 bases from J, with 17 bases between. Germline V gene data show CDR1 as KGHSH and CDR2 as LQKENI. The CDR3 has 16 amino acids. The CDR3 DNA follows: TGTGCCAGCTCACCAGATAACCCTCCAAGGATCTATGGCTACACCTTC. Its protein product is CASSPDNPPRIYGYTF.